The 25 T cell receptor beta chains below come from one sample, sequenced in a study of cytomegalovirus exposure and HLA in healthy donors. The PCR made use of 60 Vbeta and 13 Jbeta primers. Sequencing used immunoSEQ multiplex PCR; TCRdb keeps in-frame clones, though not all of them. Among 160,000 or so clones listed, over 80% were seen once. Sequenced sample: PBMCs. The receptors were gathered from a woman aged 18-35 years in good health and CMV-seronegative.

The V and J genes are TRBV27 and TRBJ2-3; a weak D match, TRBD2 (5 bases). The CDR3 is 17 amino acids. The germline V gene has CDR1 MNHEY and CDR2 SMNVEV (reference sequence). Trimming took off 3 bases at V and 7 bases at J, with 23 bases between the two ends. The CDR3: CASSLLRDRVGAHTQYF. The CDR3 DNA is TGTGCCAGCAGTTTGTTGAGGGATCGGGTCGGCGCGCATACGCAGTATTTT.

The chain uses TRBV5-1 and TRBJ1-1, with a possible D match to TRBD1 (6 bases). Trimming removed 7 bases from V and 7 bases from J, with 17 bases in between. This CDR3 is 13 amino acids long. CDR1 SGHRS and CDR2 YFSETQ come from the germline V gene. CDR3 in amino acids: CASGRRGFGEAFF. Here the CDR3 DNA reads TGCGCCAGCGGACGCAGGGGTTTCGGTGAAGCTTTCTTT.

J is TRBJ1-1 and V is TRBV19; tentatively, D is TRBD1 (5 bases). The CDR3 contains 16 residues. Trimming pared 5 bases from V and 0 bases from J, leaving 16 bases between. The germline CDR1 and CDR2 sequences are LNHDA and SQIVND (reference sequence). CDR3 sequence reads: CASSPQPGLMNTEAFF. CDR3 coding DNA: TGTGCCAGTAGTCCCCAACCGGGACTGATGAACACTGAAGCTTTCTTT. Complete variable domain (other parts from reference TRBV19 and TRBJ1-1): DGGITQSPKYLFRKEGQNVTLSCEQNLNHDAMYWYRQDPGQGLRLIYYSQIVNDFQKGDIAEGYSVSREKKESFPLTVTSAQKNPTAFYLCASSPQPGLMNTEAFFGQGTRLTVV.

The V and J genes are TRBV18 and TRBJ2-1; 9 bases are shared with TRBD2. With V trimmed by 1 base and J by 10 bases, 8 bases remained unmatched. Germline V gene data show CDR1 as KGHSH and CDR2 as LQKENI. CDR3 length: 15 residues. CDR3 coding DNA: TGTGCCAGCTCACCACGCCTAGCGGGGTCCGGGGAGCAGTTCTTC. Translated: CASSPRLAGSGEQFF. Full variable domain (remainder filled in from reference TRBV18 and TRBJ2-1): NAGVMQNPRHLVRRRGQEARLRCSPMKGHSHVYWYRQLPEEGLKFMVYLQKENIIDESGMPKERFSAEFPKEGPSILRIQQVVRGDSAAYFCASSPRLAGSGEQFFGPGTRLTVL.

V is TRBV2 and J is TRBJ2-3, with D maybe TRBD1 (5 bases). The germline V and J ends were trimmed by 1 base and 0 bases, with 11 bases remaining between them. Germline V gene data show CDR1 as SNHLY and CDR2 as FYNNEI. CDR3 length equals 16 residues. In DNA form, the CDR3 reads TGTGCCAGCAGTGAAGGGCGACAGACAAGCACAGATACGCAGTATTTT. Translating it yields CASSEGRQTSTDTQYF.

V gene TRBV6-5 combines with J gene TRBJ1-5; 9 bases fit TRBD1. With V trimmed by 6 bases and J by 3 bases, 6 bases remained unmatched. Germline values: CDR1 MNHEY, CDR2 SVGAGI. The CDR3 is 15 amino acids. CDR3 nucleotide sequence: TGTGCCAGCAGAAGGACAGGGGCCTACAATCAGCCCCAGCATTTT. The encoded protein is CASRRTGAYNQPQHF.

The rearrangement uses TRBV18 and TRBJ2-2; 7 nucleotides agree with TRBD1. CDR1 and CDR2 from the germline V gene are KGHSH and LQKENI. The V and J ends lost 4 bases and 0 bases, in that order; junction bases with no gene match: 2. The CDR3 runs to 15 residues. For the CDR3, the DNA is TGTGCCAGCTCACTGGGACAGCCGAACACCGGGGAGCTGTTTTTT. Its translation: CASSLGQPNTGELFF.

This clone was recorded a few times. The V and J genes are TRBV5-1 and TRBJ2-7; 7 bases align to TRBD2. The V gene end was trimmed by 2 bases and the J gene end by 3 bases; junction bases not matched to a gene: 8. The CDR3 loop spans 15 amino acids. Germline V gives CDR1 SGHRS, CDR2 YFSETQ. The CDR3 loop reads CASSFNGGSLYEQYF. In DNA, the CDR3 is TGCGCCAGCAGCTTTAACGGGGGGTCGCTCTACGAGCAGTACTTC.

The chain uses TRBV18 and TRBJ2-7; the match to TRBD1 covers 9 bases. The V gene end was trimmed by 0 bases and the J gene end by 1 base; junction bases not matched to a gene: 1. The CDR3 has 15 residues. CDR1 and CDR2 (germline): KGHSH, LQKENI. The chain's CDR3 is CASSPPGTGSYEQYF. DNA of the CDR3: TGTGCCAGCTCACCACCCGGGACAGGGTCCTACGAGCAGTACTTC.

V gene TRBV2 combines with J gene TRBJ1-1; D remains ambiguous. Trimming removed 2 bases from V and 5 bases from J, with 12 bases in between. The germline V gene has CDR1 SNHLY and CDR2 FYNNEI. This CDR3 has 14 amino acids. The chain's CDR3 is CASSEWVRRTEAFF. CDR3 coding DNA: TGTGCCAGCAGTGAATGGGTTAGGAGGACTGAAGCTTTCTTT.

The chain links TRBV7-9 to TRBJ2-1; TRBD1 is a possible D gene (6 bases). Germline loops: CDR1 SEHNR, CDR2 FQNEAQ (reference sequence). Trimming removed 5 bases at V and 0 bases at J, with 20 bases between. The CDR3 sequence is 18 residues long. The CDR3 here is CASSMLSATGLSYNEQFF. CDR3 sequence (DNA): TGTGCCAGCAGCATGTTAAGCGCCACAGGGCTCTCCTACAATGAGCAGTTCTTC.

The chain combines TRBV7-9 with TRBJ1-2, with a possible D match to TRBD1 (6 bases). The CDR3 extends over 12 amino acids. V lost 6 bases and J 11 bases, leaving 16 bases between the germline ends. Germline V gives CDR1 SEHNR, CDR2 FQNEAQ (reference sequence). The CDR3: CASRDMGGQYTF. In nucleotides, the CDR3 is TGTGCCAGCAGGGATATGGGCGGACAGTACACCTTC.

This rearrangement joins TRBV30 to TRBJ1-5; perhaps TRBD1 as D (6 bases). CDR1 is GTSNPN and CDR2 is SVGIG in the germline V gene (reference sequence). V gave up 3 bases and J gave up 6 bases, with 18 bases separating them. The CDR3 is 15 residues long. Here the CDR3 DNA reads TGTGCCTGGAGCGCAGGGGCGGTAAGGGGTCAGCCCCAGCATTTT. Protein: CAWSAGAVRGQPQHF.

Here the CDR3 DNA reads TGTGCCGGAGACAGGGGGTCGAACACTGAAGCTTTCTTT. Translating it yields CAGDRGSNTEAFF. The J gene is TRBJ1-1, the V gene TRBV30, with 9 bases identical to TRBD1. Per germline, CDR1 GTSNPN and CDR2 SVGIG (reference sequence). The CDR3 totals 13 residues. Unmatched junction bases numbered 5, after V lost 8 bases and J lost 1 base.

The CDR3 region has the DNA TGTGCCAGTAGTTTATTCGGACAGTCCTCCTACGAGCAGTACTTC. It specifies CASSLFGQSSYEQYF. This sequence joins TRBV19 and TRBJ2-7; TRBD1 is a possible D gene (6 bases). Looked up from germline, CDR1 is LNHDA and CDR2 is SQIVND (reference sequence). This CDR3 is 15 amino acids long. Trimming took 5 bases from V and 0 from J, leaving 14 bases between them. Based on the CDR3 plus reference TRBV19 and TRBJ2-7, the full variable domain is DGGITQSPKYLFRKEGQNVTLSCEQNLNHDAMYWYRQDPGQGLRLIYYSQIVNDFQKGDIAEGYSVSREKKESFPLTVTSAQKNPTAFYLCASSLFGQSSYEQYFGPGTRLTVT.

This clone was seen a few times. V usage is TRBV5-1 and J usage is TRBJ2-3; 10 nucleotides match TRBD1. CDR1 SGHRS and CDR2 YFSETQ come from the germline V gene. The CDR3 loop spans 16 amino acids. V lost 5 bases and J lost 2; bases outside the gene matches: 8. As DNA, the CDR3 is TGCGCCAGCAGACCGCGGGACAGGGGATACACAGATACGCAGTATTTT. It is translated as CASRPRDRGYTDTQYF.

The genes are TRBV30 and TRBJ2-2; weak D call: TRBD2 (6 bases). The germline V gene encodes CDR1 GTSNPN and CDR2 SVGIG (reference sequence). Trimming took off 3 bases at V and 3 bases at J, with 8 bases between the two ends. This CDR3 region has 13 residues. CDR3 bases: TGTGCCTGGAGAGCGGGCCACACCGGGGAGCTGTTTTTT. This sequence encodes CAWRAGHTGELFF. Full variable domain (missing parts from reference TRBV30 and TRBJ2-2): SQTIHQWPATLVQPVGSPLSLECTVEGTSNPNLYWYRQAAGRGLQLLFYSVGIGQISSEVPQNLSASRPQDRQFILSSKKLLLSDSGFYLCAWRAGHTGELFFGEGSRLTVL.

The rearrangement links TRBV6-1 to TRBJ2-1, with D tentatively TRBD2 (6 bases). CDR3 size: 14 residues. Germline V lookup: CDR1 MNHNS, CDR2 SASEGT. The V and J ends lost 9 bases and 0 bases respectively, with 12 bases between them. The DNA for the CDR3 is TGTGCCAGTGAGGGAGGACGCTCCTACAATGAGCAGTTCTTC. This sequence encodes CASEGGRSYNEQFF.

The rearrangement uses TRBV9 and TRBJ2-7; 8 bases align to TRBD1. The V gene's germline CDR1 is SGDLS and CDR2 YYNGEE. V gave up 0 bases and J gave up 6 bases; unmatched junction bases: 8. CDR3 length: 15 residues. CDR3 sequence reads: CASSVGTGRTGEQYF. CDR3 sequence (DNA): TGTGCCAGCAGCGTAGGGACAGGGAGGACAGGCGAGCAGTACTTC.

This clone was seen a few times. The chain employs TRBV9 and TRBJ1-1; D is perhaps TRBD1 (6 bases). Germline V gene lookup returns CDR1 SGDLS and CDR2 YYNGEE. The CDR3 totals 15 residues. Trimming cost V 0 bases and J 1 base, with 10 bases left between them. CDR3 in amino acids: CASSVATGRNTEAFF. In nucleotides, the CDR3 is TGTGCCAGCAGCGTAGCTACAGGGAGGAACACTGAAGCTTTCTTT.

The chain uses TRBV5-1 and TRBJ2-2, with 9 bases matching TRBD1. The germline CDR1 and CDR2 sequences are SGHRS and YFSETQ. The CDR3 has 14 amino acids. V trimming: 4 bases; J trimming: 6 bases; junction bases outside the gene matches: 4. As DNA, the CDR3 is TGCGCCAGCAGCGGGGACAGGGTAGCCGGGGAGCTGTTTTTT. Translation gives CASSGDRVAGELFF.

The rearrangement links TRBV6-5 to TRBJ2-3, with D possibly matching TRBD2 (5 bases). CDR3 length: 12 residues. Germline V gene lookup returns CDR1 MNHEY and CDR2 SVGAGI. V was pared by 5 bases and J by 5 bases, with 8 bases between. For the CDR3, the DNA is TGTGCCAGCAGTCTCGCGGGAGATACGCAGTATTTT. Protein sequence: CASSLAGDTQYF.

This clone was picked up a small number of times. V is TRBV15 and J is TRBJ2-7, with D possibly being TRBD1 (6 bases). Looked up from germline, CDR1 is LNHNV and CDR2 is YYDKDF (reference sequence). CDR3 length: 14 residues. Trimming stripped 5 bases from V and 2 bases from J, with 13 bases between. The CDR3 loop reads CATSRRGPAYEQYF. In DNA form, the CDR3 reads TGTGCCACCAGCCGCAGGGGACCGGCCTACGAGCAGTACTTC.

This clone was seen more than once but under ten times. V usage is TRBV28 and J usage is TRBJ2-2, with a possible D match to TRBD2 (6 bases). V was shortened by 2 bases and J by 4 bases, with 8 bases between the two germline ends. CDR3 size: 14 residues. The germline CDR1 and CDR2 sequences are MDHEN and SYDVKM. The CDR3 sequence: CASSLAGPTGELFF. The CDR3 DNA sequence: TGTGCCAGCAGTTTAGCGGGGCCCACCGGGGAGCTGTTTTTT.

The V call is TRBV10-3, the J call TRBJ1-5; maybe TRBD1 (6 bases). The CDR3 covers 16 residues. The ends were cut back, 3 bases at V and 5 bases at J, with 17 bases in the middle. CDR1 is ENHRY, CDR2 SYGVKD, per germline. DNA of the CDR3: TGTGCCATCAGTGATAGTGGGTGGGGGCTCGATCAGCCCCAGCATTTT. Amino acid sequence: CAISDSGWGLDQPQHF.